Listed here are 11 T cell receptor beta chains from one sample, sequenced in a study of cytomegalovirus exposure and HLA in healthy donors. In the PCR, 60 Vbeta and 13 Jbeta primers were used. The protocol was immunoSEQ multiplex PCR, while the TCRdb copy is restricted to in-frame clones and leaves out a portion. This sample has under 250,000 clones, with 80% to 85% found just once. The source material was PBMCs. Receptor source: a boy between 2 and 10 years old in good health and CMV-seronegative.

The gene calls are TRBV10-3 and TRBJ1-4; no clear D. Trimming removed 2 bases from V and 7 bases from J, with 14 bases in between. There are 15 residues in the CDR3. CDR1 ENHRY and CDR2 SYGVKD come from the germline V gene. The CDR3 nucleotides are TGTGCCATCAGTGAGATGACTGGCCAAGGTGAAAAACTGTTTTTT. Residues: CAISEMTGQGEKLFF.

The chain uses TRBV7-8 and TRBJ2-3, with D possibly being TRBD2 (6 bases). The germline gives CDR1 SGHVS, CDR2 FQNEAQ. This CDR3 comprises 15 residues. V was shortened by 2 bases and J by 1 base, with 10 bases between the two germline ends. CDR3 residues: CASSLWERGTDTQYF. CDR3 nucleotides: TGTGCCAGCAGCTTATGGGAGCGGGGCACAGATACGCAGTATTTT.

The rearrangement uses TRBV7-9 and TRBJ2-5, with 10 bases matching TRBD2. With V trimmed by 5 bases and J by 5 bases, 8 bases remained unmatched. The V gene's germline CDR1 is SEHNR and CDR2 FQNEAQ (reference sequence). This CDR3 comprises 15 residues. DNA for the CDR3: TGTGCCAGCAGCCCGAAGCGGGGGGGCATGGAGACCCAGTACTTC. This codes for CASSPKRGGMETQYF.

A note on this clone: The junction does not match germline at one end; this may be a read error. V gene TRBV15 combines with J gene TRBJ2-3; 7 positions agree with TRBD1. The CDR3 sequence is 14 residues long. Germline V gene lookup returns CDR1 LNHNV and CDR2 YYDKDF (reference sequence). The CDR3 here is CAARKGQLGDTQYF. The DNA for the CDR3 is TGTGCCGCCAGAAAGGGACAGTTAGGCGATACGCAGTATTTT.

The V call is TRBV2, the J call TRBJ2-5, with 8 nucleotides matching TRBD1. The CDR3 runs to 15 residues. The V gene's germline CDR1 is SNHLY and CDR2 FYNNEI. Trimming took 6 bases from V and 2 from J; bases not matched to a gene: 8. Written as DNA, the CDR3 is TGTGCCAGCAGAAGACAGGGGAGAGGGCAAGAGACCCAGTACTTC. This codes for CASRRQGRGQETQYF.

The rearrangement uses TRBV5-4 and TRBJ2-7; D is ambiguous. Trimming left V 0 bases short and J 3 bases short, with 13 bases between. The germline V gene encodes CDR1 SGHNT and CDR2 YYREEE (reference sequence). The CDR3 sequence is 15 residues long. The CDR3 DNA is TGTGCCAGCAGCTTGGTCCCGGTGAATGTCTACGAGCAGTACTTC. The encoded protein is CASSLVPVNVYEQYF.

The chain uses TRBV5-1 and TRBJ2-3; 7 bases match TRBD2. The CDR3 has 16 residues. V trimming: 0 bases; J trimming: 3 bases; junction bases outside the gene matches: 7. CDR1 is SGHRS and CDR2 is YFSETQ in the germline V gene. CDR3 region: CASSLAFGLGTDTQYF. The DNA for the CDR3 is TGCGCCAGCAGCTTGGCCTTCGGACTAGGGACAGATACGCAGTATTTT.

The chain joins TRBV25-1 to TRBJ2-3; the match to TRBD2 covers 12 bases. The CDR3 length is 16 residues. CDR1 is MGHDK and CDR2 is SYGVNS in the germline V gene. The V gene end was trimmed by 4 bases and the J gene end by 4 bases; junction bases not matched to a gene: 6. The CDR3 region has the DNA TGTGCCAGCAGTGTATCTAGCGGGGGGGCCGCAGATACGCAGTATTTT. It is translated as CASSVSSGGAADTQYF.

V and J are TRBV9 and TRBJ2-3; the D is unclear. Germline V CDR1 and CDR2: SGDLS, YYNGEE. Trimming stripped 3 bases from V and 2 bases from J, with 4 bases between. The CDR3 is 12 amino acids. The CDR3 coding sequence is TGTGCCAGCAGCGCTTTCACAGATACGCAGTATTTT. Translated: CASSAFTDTQYF. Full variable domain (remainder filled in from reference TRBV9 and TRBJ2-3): DSGVTQTPKHLITATGQRVTLRCSPRSGDLSVYWYQQSLDQGLQFLIQYYNGEERAKGNILERFSAQQFPDLHSELNLSSLELGDSALYFCASSAFTDTQYFGPGTRLTVL.

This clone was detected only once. CDR3 bases: TGCAGCGTTGAAGGGAAACGGGACAGGGCAACGGCTGGGGGCTACGAGCAGTACTTC. Translating it yields CSVEGKRDRATAGGYEQYF. The chain carries TRBV29-1 and TRBJ2-7; TRBD1 aligns across 9 bases. CDR3 length: 19 amino acids. Unmatched junction bases numbered 19, after V lost 1 base and J lost 3 bases. Germline loops: CDR1 SQVTM, CDR2 ANQGSEA.

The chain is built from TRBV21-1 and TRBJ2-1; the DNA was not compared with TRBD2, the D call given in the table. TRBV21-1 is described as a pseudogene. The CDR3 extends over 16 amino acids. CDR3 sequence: CASSKALASLYNEQFF. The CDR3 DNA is TGTGCCAGCAGCAAAGCGCTAGCGTCCCTATACAATGAGCAGTTCTTC.